A selection of T cell receptor beta chains follows, all from one sample in a study of monozygotic twins with inflammatory bowel disease. TCRdb re-called the 5' RACE reads; every CDR3 protein appears as one record, without DNA. In all, the sample yields more than 300,000 distinct CDR3 sequences. The sample was blood. The receptors originated from a human donor with ulcerative colitis or Crohn's disease, or a healthy co-twin of an affected twin (not recorded which). Both conserved end residues are part of each CDR3. The order of the fields is V gene, J gene, CDR3 protein.

>TRBV12-3/TRBV12-4|TRBJ1-2
CASSGPGGYTF
>TRBV7-2|TRBJ2-7
CASSFVSGSNYEQYF
>TRBV10-3|TRBJ2-7
CAILDSANEQYF
>TRBV4-3|TRBJ2-5
CASSQTKGETQYF
>TRBV28|TRBJ1-5
CAIHRGLGNQPQHF
>TRBV20-1|TRBJ1-1
CSASWAGRPEAFF
>TRBV5-1|TRBJ1-2
CASSLFFGDGYTF
>TRBV12-3/TRBV12-4|TRBJ2-7
CASTRGGSGLYEQYF
>TRBV24-1|TRBJ2-6
CATSDSTAGANVLTF
>TRBV6-2/TRBV6-3|TRBJ2-7
CASNEQGYEQYF
>TRBV19|TRBJ1-1
CASDLGQNTEAFF
>TRBV5-4|TRBJ2-7
CASSVDRDRGREQYF
>TRBV28|TRBJ1-3
CASSFVRLSSGNTIYF
>TRBV11-2|TRBJ2-2
CASSFNPIGGLDTGELFF
>TRBV2|TRBJ2-7
CASSVNYEQYF
>TRBV5-1|TRBJ2-1
CASSHRGGPYNEQFF
>TRBV28|TRBJ1-3
CASSTSSGNTIYF
>TRBV7-2|TRBJ2-5
CASSGAGHRETQYF
>TRBV11-2|TRBJ2-5
CASSLLLTANSGGETQYF
>TRBV20-1|TRBJ2-2
CSVPRTSGGFFGELFF
>TRBV21-1|TRBJ2-1
CASSKGAGTARNEQFF
>TRBV6-1|TRBJ1-5
CASRETGYNQPQHF
>TRBV6-5|TRBJ2-7
CASSYDHSDSYEQYF
>TRBV11-3|TRBJ2-1
CASSLEGGLSYNEQFF
>TRBV2|TRBJ2-7
CASTMTGGALGEQYF
>TRBV10-3|TRBJ2-3
CAISESWIAGGADTQYF
>TRBV3-1|TRBJ1-2
CASSQEQVVYGYTF
>TRBV6-5|TRBJ2-3
CASSYSGLYTDTQYF
>TRBV5-1|TRBJ1-6
CASSLGDDRNNSPLHF
>TRBV28|TRBJ2-3
CASSYLTSGRADTQYF
>TRBV20-1|TRBJ2-5
CSARRTRGLRETQYF
>TRBV20-1|TRBJ1-1
CSARDTGTGGTEAFF
>TRBV27|TRBJ1-2
CASSLSGDYGYTF
>TRBV27|TRBJ2-3
CASSLYGTDTQYF
>TRBV27|TRBJ1-5
CASSMDSNQPQHF
>TRBV14|TRBJ2-6
CASSPLLFSGANVLTF
>TRBV29-1|TRBJ2-7
CSVVRGAGLSAYEQYF
>TRBV5-4|TRBJ1-1
CASSLGGKVNTEAFF
>TRBV2|TRBJ1-1
CASTQQGTGVNTEAFF
>TRBV9|TRBJ2-1
CASSVASYYNEQFF
>TRBV3-1|TRBJ1-2
CASSQDFYGYTF
>TRBV5-1|TRBJ2-5
CASSPWSRETQYF
>TRBV10-3|TRBJ2-3
CATRGAATDTQYF
>TRBV28|TRBJ2-7
CASRSRIPPYEQYF
>TRBV18|TRBJ2-2
CASSPGQQNTGELFF
>TRBV9|TRBJ1-3
CASNGEDRLGNTIYF
>TRBV10-3|TRBJ2-1
CAIRDSSYNEQFF
>TRBV12-3/TRBV12-4|TRBJ2-5
CASSFSPKETQYF
>TRBV6-4|TRBJ2-3
CASKVAQGTDTQYF
>TRBV7-2|TRBJ2-5
CASSLTGTGGHTQYF
>TRBV5-1|TRBJ2-3
CASSTSSGGTDTQYF